These 11 T cell receptor beta chains originate from one sample sequenced in a study of tumor-infiltrating lymphocytes in primary liver carcinoma. Unsorted whole blood served as the source of blood RNA, and germline DNA was extracted as well. Making TCR beta cDNA involved 400 to 600 ng total RNA and a constant-region primer. It was through three nested multiplex PCR rounds of slightly modified ARM-PCR that TCR beta libraries arose. The study ran its first two PCR rounds for roughly 10 cycles each, using TRBV1-TRBV30 forward primers and a C-beta reverse primer. A single record per CDR3 protein comes from TCRdb applying MiXCR to the multiplex PCR reads. The sample has 300,000 to 400,000 distinct CDR3 sequences, about 61% seen once; the top ten hold roughly 6.5%. Sequences were obtained from peripheral blood. These receptor sequences come from a man between 35 and 55 years old with primary liver carcinoma and hepatitis B virus infection.

About this clonotype: Just one base apart from a much larger clone, this may be a read error. The J gene is TRBJ2-1, the V gene TRBV6-6, with TRBD2 matching over 8 bases. There are 15 residues in the CDR3. Germline V gene lookup returns CDR1 MNHNY and CDR2 SVGAGI (reference sequence). The DNA of the CDR3 is TGTGTCAGCAATCCAGCGGGAGTTCCATACAATGAGCAGTTCTTC. It codes for CVSNPAGVPYNEQFF.

The rearrangement joins TRBV20-1 to TRBJ2-1, with 11 bases lining up with TRBD2. Germline V gene data show CDR1 as DFQATT and CDR2 as SNEGSKA (reference sequence). Trimming cost V 5 bases and J 9 bases; bases outside gene matches: 9. The CDR3 spans 14 residues. The CDR3 DNA reads as TGCAGTGCTGAGGCTCCGGGACTAGCGGTTGAGCAGTTCTTC. Translated: CSAEAPGLAVEQFF.

This chain joins TRBV6-5 and TRBJ2-5; a possible D gene is TRBD1 (7 bases). Germline V CDR1 and CDR2: MNHEY, SVGAGI. Trimming took 10 bases from V and 5 from J, leaving 20 bases between them. This CDR3 is 14 amino acids long. In nucleotides, the CDR3 is TGTGCCAACAGGAAAGGACAGGACTATGAGACCCAGTACTTC. Translating gives CANRKGQDYETQYF.

This clonotype was seen repeatedly, ten times or more. The V gene is TRBV11-2, the J gene TRBJ2-1, with TRBD2 identical over 9 bases. Looked up from germline, CDR1 is SGHAT and CDR2 is FQNNGV. J gave up 9 bases and V 2 bases, and 11 bases lay outside the gene matches. The CDR3 is made up of 16 amino acids. The CDR3 is CASSLFSAGGRVEQFF. The CDR3 DNA reads as TGTGCCAGCAGCTTATTTTCGGCGGGAGGGCGGGTTGAGCAGTTCTTC.

Notes on this clonotype: With a much larger clone just one base away, this may be a read error. The chain employs TRBV4-1 and TRBJ2-1, with a possible D match to TRBD2 (6 bases). The germline V and J ends were trimmed by 0 bases and 3 bases, with 9 bases remaining between them. The CDR3 totals 15 residues. From germline, CDR1 is MGHRA and CDR2 YSYEKL. The CDR3 DNA reads as TGCGCCAGCAGCCAAGACTTGACTAGCTACAATGAGCAGTTCTTC. As protein: CASSQDLTSYNEQFF.

Comment on this clonotype: This may be a read error, as it is one base from a much larger clone. The chain couples TRBV4-2 to TRBJ2-1; D not certain. CDR1 is LGHNA and CDR2 is YNFKEQ in the germline V gene. Trimming shortened V by 4 bases and J by 8 bases, and 18 bases separated the two germline ends. CDR3 size: 15 residues. The CDR3 reads CASSLGPTREDEQFF. DNA of the CDR3: TGTGCCAGCAGCCTAGGCCCAACAAGGGAAGATGAGCAGTTCTTC.

This clonotype showed up just a few times. The J gene is TRBJ2-5, the V gene TRBV2; D is unresolved. Germline loops: CDR1 SNHLY, CDR2 FYNNEI. V gave up 0 bases and J gave up 4 bases, with 9 bases separating them. The length of the CDR3 is 14 residues. CDR3 residues: CASSEASPPETQYF. The CDR3 DNA is TGTGCCAGCAGTGAAGCGAGCCCCCCAGAGACCCAGTACTTC.

The CDR3 reads CASARGFEQFF. DNA of the CDR3: TGTGCCAGCGCTCGGGGGTTCGAACAGTTCTTC. V gene TRBV11-1 combines with J gene TRBJ2-1, with D tentatively TRBD2 (6 bases). The CDR3 is made up of 11 amino acids. Trimming cost V 8 bases and J 13 bases, with 15 bases left between them. Germline CDR1 SGHAT, CDR2 FQDESV (reference sequence).

This clonotype was counted at least ten times. The chain employs TRBV12-3 or TRBV12-4 and TRBJ2-1; maybe TRBD2 (6 bases). V lost 7 bases and J lost 0, with 16 bases in between. This CDR3 contains 16 residues. The CDR3: CASILWAGSSYNEQFF. DNA for the CDR3: TGTGCCAGCATCCTTTGGGCGGGAAGCTCCTACAATGAGCAGTTCTTC.

This rearrangement joins TRBV4-1 to TRBJ2-3; D is undetermined. V dropped 7 bases and J dropped 7 bases, with 18 bases sitting between them. Per germline, CDR1 MGHRA and CDR2 YSYEKL. The length of the CDR3 is 14 residues. The CDR3 protein is CASIPGPLGNTQYF. In DNA form, the CDR3 reads TGCGCCAGCATCCCCGGCCCCCTGGGGAATACGCAGTATTTT.

Of note for this clonotype: This may arise from a read error, as a much more abundant clone is one base away. CDR3 region: CASSLRRSFDVYTF. In nucleotides, the CDR3 is TGTGCCAGCAGTTTACGCCGATCTTTTGATGTCTACACCTTC. The chain combines TRBV12-3 or TRBV12-4 with TRBJ1-2, with D uncertain. The V end lost 2 bases, the J end lost 10 bases, and 17 bases lay between the germline ends. The length of the CDR3 is 14 residues.